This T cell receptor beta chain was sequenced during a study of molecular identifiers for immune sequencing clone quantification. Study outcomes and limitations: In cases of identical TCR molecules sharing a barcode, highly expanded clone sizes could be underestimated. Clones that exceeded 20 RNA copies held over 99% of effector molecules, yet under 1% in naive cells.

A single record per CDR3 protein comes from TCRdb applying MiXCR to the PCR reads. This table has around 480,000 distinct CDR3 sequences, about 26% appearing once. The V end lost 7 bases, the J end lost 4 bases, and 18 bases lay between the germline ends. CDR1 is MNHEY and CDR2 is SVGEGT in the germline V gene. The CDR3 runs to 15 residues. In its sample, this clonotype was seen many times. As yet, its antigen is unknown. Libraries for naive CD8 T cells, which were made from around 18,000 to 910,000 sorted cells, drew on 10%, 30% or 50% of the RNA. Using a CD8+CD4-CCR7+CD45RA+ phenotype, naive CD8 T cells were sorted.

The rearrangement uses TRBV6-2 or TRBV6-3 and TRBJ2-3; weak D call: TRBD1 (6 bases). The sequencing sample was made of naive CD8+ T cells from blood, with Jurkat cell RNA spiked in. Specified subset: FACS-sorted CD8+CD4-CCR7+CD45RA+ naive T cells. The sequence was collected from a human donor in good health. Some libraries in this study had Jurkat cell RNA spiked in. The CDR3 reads CASTDWDKSPDTQYF. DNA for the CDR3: TGTGCCAGCACCGACTGGGACAAATCCCCAGATACGCAGTATTTT.